This entry is about one T cell receptor beta chain. Antigen: not known. TCRdb's table, derived via immunoSEQ multiplex PCR, lists solely in-frame clones and lacks some. In the table there are about 1,300 clones, approximately 22% of which are singletons. This CDR3 spans 15 amino acids. Trimming left V 5 bases short and J 1 base short, with 12 bases between. CDR1 and CDR2 from the germline V gene are MNHGY and SAAAGT. The data were taken from a study of T cells in localized non-small cell lung cancer. Regarding the study as a whole: Adjacent lung exhibited a median of approximately 50 among the 100 most abundant tumor clones.

The sequence derives from a man aged 40 to 70 with stage III lung adenocarcinoma. This rearrangement joins TRBV6-8 to TRBJ2-1; D is possibly TRBD1 (5 bases). The specimen was lung tumor tissue, collected before any cancer treatment. The CDR3 spells CASSLIGASYNEQFF. In nucleotides, the CDR3 is TGTGCCAGCAGTCTGATAGGGGCTTCCTACAATGAGCAGTTCTTC.